The clone carrying this T cell receptor beta chain was seen more than once but under ten times. The antigen is undetermined. The CD8+CD4-CCR7+CD45RA+ phenotype defined the sorted naive CD8 T cells. TCRdb ran MiXCR on the PCR reads and lists one entry per CDR3 protein. The sample includes over 300,000 distinct CDR3 sequences, 24% of them seen just once. This sample is drawn from a study of molecular identifiers for immune sequencing clone quantification. The CDR3 is 21 amino acids. The V gene lost 0 bases and the J gene lost 2 bases, with 23 bases spanning the gap. General observations from the study: Highly expanded clone sizes could end up underestimated if a barcode were shared by identical TCR molecules.

The source is a human donor in good health. Some libraries in this study had Jurkat cell RNA spiked in. Sequenced sample: naive CD8+ T cells from blood, with Jurkat cell RNA spiked in. The subset was: FACS-sorted CD8+CD4-CCR7+CD45RA+ naive T cells. The J gene is TRBJ2-6, the V gene TRBV12-3 or TRBV12-4; D could derive from TRBD1 or TRBD2 (6 bases each). CDR3 in DNA: TGTGCCAGCAGTTTAGCAGGGGGGACGACAGGCTCCGACCCTGGGGCCAACGTCCTGACTTTC. Protein: CASSLAGGTTGSDPGANVLTF.